Here is one TCR beta chain with its context. What this receptor recognizes is not known. Base qualities are not recorded, but no much larger clone differs from it by a single base. One collaborating source in Seattle enrolled patients while the patients were actively infected and followed the patients over time throughout the course of disease. Each collaborating institution followed its own protocols to collect whole blood in K2EDTA tubes. For TCRbeta analysis, collaborator samples were shipped as frozen whole blood, as isolated PBMCs, or as DNA extracted from either sample type. The sample originates from a study of blood T cell repertoires in COVID-19 (dated by TCRdb to 2018 to 2020). Turning to the overall study: Collaborator samples came from the United States, Italy and Spain and covered acute and convalescent phases of COVID-19. Where HLA class I and class II types were available, the types were taken from metadata supplied by the sample provider, not from assay-based typing. The prospective study material was composed of cDNA or gDNA derived from T cells, B-cell-depleted T cells, or PBMCs. The repertoires were released in a freely available public database intended as a resource for research on the immune response to SARS-CoV-2. The dataset comprised deeply sampled blood TCRbeta repertoires from subjects exposed to, actively infected with, or recovered from COVID-19. The sample metadata nearly always contained a de-identified subject ID, COVID-19 status, age in years and sex. Samples were obtained from the ongoing ImmuneRACE study (first 160 participants) and from about 1,300 subjects provided by 6 global collaborators.

The immunoSEQ Assay, a bias-controlled multiplex PCR, was used to amplify TCRbeta CDR3 regions from genomic DNA. Per the original workflow: The number of nucleated cells in each sample was estimated by amplification of reference gene primers within the assay. To quantify the absolute abundance of each unique TCRbeta CDR3 rearrangement, sequence reads were collapsed and filtered. For each sample, productive Simpson clonality was calculated as the square root of Simpson's diversity index over productive rearrangements. As stored in TCRdb, this immuneACCESS dataset retains in-frame rearrangements with V and J assigned. A fraction of the clones does not appear; measured against another copy, unresolved V genes explain less than half of the discrepancy, and the remainder lacks a known reason. That table is the source of V, J and clone size, and D and trimming were worked out from the DNA. Here the sample has 250,000 to 350,000 clones; about four fifths occur a single time. Approximately 14% of the sample is in the top ten clones.

General conclusions and limits of the study: The amount of clinical and demographic metadata varied by source and participant and was provided uncurated.

Deletion took 0 bases off V and 5 bases off J, with a span of 11 bases between the germline ends. From cysteine to phenylalanine, the CDR3 is 15 amino acids long. The entry retains the CDR3 DNA only, 45 bases that are in frame from base 1. According to the germline V gene, CDR1 reads SGHTA and CDR2 reads FQGNSA. This chain is built from TRBV7-2 and TRBJ1-5; TRBD1 is a weak D gene call, 5 bases matching. This clonotype originated in a person between 70 and 80 years old with COVID-19, enrolled during active disease. Input material: peripheral blood. The CDR3 protein sequence reads: CASSLASGSHQPQHF. The DNA sequence is as follows: TGTGCCAGCAGCTTAGCGTCAGGGTCACATCAGCCCCAGCATTTT.